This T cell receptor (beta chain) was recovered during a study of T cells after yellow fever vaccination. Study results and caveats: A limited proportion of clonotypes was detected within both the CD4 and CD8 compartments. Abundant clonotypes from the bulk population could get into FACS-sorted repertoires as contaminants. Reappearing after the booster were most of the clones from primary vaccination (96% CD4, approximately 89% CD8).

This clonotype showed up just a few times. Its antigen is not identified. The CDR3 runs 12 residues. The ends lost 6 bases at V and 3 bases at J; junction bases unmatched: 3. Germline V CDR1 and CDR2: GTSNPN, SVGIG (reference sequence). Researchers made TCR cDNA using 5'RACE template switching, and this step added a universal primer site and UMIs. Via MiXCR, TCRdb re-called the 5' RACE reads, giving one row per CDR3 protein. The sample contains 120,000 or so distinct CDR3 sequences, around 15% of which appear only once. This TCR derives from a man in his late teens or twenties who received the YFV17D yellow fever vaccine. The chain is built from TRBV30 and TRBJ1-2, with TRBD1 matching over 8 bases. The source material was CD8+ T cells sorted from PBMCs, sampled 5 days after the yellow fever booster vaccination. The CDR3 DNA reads TGTGCCTGCCACAGGGGGGACTATGGCTACACCTTC. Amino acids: CACHRGDYGYTF.